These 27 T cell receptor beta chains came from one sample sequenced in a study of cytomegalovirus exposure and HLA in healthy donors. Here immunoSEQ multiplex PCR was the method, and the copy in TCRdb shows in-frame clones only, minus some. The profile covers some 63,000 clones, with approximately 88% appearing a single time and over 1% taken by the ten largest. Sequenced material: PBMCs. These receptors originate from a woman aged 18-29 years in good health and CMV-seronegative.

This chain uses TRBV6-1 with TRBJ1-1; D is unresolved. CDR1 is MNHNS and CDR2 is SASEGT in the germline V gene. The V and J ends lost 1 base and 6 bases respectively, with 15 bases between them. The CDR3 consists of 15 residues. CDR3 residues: CASSEVANTWAEAFF. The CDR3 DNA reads TGTGCCAGCAGTGAAGTAGCCAATACGTGGGCTGAAGCTTTCTTT.

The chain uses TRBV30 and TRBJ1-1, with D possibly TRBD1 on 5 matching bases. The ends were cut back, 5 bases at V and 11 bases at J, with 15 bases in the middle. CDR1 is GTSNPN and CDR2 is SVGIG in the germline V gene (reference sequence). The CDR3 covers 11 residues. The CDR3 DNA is TGTGCCTGGGAAGTTGGGACTTTCGCTTTCTTT. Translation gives CAWEVGTFAFF.

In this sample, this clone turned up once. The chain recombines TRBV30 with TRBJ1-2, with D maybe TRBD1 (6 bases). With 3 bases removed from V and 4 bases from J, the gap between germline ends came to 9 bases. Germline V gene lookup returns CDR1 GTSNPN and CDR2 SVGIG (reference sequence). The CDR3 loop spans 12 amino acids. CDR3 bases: TGTGCCTGGAGGAGCAGGGGCTATGGCTACACCTTC. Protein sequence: CAWRSRGYGYTF. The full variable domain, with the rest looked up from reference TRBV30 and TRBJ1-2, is SQTIHQWPATLVQPVGSPLSLECTVEGTSNPNLYWYRQAAGRGLQLLFYSVGIGQISSEVPQNLSASRPQDRQFILSSKKLLLSDSGFYLCAWRSRGYGYTFGSGTRLTVV.

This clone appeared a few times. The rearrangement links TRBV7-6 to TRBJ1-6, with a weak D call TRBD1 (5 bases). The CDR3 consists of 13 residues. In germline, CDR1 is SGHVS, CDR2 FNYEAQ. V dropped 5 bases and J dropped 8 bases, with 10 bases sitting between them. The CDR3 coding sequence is TGTGCCAGCAGCGTTGGGGGGGATTCACCCCTCCACTTT. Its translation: CASSVGGDSPLHF.

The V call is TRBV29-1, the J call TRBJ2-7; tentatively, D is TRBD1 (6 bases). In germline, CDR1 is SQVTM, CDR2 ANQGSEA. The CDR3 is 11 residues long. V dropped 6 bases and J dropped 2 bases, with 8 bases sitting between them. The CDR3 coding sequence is TGCAGCGTGAGGGGGACCTACGAGCAGTACTTC. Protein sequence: CSVRGTYEQYF.

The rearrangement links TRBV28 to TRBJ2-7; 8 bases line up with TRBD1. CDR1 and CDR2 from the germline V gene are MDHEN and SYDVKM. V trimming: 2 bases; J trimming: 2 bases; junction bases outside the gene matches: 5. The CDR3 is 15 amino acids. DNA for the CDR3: TGTGCCAGCAGTTTAAGGGCAGGGGGCACCTACGAGCAGTACTTC. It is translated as CASSLRAGGTYEQYF.

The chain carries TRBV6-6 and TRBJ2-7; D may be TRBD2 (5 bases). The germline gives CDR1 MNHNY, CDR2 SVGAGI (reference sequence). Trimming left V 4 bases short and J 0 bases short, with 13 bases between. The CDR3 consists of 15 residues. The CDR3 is CASSSPRGSSYEQYF. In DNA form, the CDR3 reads TGTGCCAGCAGTTCCCCTCGGGGAAGCTCCTACGAGCAGTACTTC.

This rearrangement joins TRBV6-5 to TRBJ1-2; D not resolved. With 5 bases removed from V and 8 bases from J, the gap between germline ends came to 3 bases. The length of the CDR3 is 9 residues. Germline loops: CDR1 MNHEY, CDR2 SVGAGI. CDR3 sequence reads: CASSQGYTF. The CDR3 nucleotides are TGTGCCAGCAGTCAGGGCTACACCTTC.

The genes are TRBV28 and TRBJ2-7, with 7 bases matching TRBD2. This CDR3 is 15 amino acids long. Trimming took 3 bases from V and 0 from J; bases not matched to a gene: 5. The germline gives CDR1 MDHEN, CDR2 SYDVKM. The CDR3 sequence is CASSLERDGSYEQYF. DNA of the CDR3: TGTGCCAGCAGTTTGGAGCGGGACGGCTCCTACGAGCAGTACTTC. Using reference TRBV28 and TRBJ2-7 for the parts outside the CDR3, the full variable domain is DVKVTQSSRYLVKRTGEKVFLECVQDMDHENMFWYRQDPGLGLRLIYFSYDVKMKEKGDIPEGYSVSREKKERFSLILESASTNQTSMYLCASSLERDGSYEQYFGPGTRLTVT.

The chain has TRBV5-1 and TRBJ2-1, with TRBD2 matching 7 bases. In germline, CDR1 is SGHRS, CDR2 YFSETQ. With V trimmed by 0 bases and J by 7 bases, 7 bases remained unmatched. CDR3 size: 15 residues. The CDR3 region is CASSLAAGAGNEQFF. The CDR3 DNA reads TGCGCCAGCAGCTTGGCTGCGGGAGCGGGTAATGAGCAGTTCTTC.

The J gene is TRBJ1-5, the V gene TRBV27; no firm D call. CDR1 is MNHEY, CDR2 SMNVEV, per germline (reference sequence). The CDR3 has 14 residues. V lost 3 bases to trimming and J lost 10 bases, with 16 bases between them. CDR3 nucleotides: TGTGCCAGCAGTTTTAGGTTCGAATGGGCCCCCCAGCATTTT. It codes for CASSFRFEWAPQHF.

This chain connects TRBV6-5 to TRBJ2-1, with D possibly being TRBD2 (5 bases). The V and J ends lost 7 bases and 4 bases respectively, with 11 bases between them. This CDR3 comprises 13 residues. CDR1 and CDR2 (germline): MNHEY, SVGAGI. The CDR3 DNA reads TGTGCCAGCACCAGTAGGACTTACAATGAGCAGTTCTTC. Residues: CASTSRTYNEQFF.

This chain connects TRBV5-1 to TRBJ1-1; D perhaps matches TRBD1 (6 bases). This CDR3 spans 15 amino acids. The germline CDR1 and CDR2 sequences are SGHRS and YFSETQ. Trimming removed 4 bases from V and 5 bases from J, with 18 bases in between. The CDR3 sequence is CASSGLGVQGTEAFF. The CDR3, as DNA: TGCGCCAGCAGCGGACTCGGGGTTCAGGGGACTGAAGCTTTCTTT.

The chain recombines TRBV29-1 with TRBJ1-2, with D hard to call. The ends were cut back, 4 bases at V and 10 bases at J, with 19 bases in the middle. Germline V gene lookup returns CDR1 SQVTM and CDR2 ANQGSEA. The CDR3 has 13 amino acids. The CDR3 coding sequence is TGCAGCGTTGTAGGACGCTCTTGGGAGGCCTACACCTTC. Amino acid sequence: CSVVGRSWEAYTF.

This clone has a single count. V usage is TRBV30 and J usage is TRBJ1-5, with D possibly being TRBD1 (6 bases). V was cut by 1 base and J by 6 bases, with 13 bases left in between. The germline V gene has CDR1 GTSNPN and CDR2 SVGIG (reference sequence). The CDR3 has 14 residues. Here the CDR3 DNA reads TGTGCCTGGAGTGCTGGACAGCGGGGTCAGCCCCAGCATTTT. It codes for CAWSAGQRGQPQHF.

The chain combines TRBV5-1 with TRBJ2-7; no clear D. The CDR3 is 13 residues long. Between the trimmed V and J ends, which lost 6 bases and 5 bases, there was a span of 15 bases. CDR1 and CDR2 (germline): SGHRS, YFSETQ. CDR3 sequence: CASKSGPWDEQYF. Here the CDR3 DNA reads TGCGCCAGCAAATCAGGCCCCTGGGACGAGCAGTACTTC.

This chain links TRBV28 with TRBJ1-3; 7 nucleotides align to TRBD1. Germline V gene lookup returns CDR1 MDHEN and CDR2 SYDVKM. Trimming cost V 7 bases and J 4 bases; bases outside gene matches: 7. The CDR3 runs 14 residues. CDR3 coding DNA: TGTGCCAGCACCGCCGACAGGGTCGGAAACACCATATATTTT. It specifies CASTADRVGNTIYF.

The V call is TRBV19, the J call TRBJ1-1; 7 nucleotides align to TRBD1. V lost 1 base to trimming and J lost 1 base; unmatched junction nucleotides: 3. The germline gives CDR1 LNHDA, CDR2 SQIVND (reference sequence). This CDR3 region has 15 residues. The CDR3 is CASSIGTGTNTEAFF. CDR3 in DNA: TGTGCCAGTAGTATAGGGACAGGTACGAACACTGAAGCTTTCTTT.

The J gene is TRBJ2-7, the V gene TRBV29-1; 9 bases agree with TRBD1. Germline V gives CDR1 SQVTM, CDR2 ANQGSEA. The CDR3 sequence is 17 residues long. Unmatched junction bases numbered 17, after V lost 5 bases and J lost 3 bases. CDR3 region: CSVKKVTDVGQGYEQYF. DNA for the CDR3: TGCAGCGTTAAGAAAGTAACAGATGTGGGACAGGGCTACGAGCAGTACTTC.

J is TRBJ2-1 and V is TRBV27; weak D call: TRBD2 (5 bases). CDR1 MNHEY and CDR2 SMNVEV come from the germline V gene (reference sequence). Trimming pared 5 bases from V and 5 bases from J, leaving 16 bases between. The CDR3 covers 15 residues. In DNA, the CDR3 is TGTGCCAGCAGTCCTCGCCGGGGAGTAGACAATGAGCAGTTCTTC. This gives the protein CASSPRRGVDNEQFF.

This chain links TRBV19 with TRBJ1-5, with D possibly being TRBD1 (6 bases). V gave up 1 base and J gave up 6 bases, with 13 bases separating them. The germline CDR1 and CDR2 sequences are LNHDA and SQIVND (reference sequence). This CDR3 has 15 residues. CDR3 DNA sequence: TGTGCCAGTAGTATAGGGTCCATACAGGGTCAGCCCCAGCATTTT. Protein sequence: CASSIGSIQGQPQHF.

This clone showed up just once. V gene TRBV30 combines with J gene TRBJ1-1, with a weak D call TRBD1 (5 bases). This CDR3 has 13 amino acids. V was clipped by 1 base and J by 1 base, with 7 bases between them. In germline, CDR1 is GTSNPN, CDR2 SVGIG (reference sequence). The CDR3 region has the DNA TGTGCCTGGAGTGCCACAGGGAACACTGAAGCTTTCTTT. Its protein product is CAWSATGNTEAFF.

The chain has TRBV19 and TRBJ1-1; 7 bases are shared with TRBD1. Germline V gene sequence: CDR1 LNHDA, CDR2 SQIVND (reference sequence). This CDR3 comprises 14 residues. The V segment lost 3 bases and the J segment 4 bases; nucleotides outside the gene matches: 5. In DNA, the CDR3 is TGTGCCAGTAGTATCGACAGGGTCCGCACTGAAGCTTTCTTT. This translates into CASSIDRVRTEAFF.

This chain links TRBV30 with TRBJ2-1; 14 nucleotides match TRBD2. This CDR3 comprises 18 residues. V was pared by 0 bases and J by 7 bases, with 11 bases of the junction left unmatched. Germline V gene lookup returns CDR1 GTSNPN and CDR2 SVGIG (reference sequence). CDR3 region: CAWSVRRLAGGLWNEQFF. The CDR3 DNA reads TGTGCCTGGAGTGTACGGAGACTAGCGGGGGGGCTTTGGAATGAGCAGTTCTTC. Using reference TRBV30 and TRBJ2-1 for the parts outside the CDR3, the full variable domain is SQTIHQWPATLVQPVGSPLSLECTVEGTSNPNLYWYRQAAGRGLQLLFYSVGIGQISSEVPQNLSASRPQDRQFILSSKKLLLSDSGFYLCAWSVRRLAGGLWNEQFFGPGTRLTVL.

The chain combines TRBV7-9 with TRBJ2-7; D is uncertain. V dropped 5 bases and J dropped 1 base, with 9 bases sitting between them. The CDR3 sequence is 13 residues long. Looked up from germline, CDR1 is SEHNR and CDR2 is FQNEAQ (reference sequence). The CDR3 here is CASSLSDSYEQYF. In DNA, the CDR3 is TGTGCCAGCAGCCTGAGCGATTCCTACGAGCAGTACTTC.

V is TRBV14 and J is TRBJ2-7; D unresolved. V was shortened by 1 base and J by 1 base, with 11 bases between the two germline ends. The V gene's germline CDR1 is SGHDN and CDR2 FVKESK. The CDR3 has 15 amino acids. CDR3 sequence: CASSQVAFISYEQYF. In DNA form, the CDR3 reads TGTGCCAGCAGCCAAGTGGCTTTTATATCCTACGAGCAGTACTTC.

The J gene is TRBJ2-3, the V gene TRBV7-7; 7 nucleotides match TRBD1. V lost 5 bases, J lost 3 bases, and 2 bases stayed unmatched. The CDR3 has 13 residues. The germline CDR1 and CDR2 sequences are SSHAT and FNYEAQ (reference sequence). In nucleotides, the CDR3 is TGTGCCAGCAGCACAGGGGATACAGATACGCAGTATTTT. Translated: CASSTGDTDTQYF.